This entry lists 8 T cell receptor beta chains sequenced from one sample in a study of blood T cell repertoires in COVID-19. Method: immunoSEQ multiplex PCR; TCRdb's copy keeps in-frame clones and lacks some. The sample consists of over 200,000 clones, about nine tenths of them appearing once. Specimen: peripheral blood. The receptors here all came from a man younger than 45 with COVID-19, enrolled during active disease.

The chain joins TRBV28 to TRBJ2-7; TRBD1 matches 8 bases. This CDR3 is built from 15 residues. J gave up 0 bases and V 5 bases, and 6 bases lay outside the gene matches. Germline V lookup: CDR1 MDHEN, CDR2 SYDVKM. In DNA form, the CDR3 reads TGTGCCAGCAGTACGCCCGGGACAGGCTCCTACGAGCAGTACTTC. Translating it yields CASSTPGTGSYEQYF.

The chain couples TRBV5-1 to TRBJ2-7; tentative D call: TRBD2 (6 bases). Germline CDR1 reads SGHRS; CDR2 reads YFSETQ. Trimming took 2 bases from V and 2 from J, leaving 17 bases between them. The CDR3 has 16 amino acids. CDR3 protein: CASSFGGAGSAYEQYF. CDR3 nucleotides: TGCGCCAGCAGCTTCGGAGGGGCCGGGTCGGCCTACGAGCAGTACTTC.

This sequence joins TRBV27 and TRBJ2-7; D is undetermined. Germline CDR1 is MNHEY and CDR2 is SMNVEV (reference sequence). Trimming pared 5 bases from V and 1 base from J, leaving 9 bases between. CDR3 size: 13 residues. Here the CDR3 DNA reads TGTGCCAGCAGTCCGCGAGAATCCTACGAGCAGTACTTC. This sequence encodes CASSPRESYEQYF.

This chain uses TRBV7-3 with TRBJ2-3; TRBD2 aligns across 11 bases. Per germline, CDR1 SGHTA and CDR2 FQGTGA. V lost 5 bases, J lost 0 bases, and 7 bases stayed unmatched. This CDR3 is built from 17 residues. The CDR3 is CASSPVAGGSSTDTQYF. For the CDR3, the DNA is TGTGCCAGCAGCCCGGTAGCGGGAGGGTCTAGCACAGATACGCAGTATTTT.

This CDR3 is CASSFSGTGGIWNTEAFF. The CDR3 DNA is TGTGCCAGCAGTTTCTCCGGGACAGGGGGCATTTGGAACACTGAAGCTTTCTTT. This sequence joins TRBV6-2 or TRBV6-3 and TRBJ1-1; TRBD1 aligns across 12 bases. This CDR3 spans 18 amino acids. Germline V gene data show CDR1 as MNHEY and CDR2 as SVGEGT. With 4 bases clipped from V and 1 base from J, the junction kept 10 bases outside the gene matches.

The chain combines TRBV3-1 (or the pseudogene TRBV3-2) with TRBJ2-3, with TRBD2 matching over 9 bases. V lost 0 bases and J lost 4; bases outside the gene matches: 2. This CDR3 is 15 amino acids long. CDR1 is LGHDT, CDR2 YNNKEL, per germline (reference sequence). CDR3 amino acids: CASSQEGGRADTQYF. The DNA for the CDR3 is TGTGCCAGCAGCCAAGAGGGCGGGAGGGCAGATACGCAGTATTTT.

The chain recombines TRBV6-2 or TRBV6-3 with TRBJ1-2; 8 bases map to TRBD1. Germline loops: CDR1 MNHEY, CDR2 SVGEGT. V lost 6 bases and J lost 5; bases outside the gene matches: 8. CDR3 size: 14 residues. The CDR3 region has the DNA TGTGCCAGCAGCACCCGGACAGGGACGTATGGCTACACCTTC. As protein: CASSTRTGTYGYTF.

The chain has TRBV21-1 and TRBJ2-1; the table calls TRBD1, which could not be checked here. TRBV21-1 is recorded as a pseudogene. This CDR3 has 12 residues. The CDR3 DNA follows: TGTGCCAGCAGCAACAGGGGAAGTGAGCAGTTCTTC. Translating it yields CASSNRGSEQFF.